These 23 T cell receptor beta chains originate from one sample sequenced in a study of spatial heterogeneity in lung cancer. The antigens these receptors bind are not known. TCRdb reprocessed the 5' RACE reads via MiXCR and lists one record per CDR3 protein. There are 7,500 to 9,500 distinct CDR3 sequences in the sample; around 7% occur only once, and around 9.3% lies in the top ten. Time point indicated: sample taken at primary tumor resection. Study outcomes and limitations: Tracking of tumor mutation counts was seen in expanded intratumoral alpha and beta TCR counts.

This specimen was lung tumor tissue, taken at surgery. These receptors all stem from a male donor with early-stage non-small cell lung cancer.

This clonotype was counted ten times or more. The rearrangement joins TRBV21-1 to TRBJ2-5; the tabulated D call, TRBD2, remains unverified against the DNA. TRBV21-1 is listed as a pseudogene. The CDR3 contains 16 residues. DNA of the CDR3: TGTGCCAGCAGCAAAGATCCTAGCGGGGGGCCCGAACCCCTGTACTTC. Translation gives CASSKDPSGGPEPLYF.

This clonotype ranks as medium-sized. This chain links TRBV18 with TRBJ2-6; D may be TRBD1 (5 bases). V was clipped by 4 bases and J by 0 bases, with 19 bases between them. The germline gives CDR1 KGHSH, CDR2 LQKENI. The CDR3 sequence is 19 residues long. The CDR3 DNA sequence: TGTGCCAGCTCACAAAGGATAGGGGCTGCTAACTCTGGGGCCAACGTCCTGACTTTC. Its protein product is CASSQRIGAANSGANVLTF.

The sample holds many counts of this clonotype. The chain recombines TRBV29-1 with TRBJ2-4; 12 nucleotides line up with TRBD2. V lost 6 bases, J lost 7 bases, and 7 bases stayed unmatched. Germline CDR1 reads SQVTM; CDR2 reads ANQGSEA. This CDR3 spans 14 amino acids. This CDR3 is CSVATSGGPNIQYF. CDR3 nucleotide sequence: TGCAGCGTGGCCACTAGCGGGGGGCCGAACATTCAGTACTTC.

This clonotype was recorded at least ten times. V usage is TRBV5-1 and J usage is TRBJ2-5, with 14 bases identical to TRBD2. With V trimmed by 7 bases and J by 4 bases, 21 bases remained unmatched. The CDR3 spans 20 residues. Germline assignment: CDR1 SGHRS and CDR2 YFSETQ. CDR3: CASWGTTIEGLAGVGETQYF. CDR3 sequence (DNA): TGCGCCAGCTGGGGAACGACGATAGAGGGACTAGCGGGAGTTGGAGAGACCCAGTACTTC.

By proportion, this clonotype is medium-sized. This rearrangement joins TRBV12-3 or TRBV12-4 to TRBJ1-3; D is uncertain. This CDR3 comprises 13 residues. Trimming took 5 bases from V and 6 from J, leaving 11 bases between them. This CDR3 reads CASSRRQPNTIYF. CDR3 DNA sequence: TGTGCCAGCAGTCGCCGGCAGCCAAACACCATATATTTT.

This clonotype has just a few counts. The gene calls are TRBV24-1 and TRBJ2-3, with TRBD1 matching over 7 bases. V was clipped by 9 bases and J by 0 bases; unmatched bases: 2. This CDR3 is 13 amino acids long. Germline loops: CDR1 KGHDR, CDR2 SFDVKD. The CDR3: CATEGQSTDTQYF. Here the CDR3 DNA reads TGTGCCACCGAGGGACAGAGCACAGATACGCAGTATTTT.

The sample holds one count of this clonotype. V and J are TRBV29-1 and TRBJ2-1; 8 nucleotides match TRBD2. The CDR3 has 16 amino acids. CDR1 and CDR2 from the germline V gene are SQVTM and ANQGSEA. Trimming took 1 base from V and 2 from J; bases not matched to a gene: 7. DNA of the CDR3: TGCAGCGTTGAAGGAACGCGGGGGGTGACCTACAATGAGCAGTTCTTC. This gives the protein CSVEGTRGVTYNEQFF.

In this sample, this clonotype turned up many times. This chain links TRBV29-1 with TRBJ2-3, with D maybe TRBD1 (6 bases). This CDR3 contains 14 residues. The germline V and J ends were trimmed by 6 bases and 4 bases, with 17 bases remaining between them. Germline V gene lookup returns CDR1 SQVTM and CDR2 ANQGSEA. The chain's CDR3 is CSVEPGVASDTQYF. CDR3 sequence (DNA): TGCAGCGTAGAACCAGGGGTAGCATCAGATACGCAGTATTTT.

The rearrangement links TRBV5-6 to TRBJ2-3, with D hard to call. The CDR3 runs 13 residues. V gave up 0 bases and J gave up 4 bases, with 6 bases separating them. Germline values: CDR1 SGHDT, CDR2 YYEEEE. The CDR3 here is CASSLGGPDTQYF. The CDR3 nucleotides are TGTGCCAGCAGCTTGGGAGGTCCAGATACGCAGTATTTT.

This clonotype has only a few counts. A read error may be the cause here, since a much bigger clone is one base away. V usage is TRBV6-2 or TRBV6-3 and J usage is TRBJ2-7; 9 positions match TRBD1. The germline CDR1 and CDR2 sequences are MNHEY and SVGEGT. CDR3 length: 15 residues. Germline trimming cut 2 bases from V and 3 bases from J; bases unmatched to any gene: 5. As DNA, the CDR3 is TGTGCCAGCAGTTACGACAGGGGGTCAAACTACGAGCAGTACTTC. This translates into CASSYDRGSNYEQYF.

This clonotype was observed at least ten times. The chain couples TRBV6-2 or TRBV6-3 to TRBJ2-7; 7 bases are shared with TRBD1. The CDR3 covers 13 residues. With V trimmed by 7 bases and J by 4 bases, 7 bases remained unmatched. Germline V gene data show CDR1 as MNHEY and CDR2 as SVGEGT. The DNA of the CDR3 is TGTGCCAGCACGAAAGGGGGCGCTTACGAGCAGTACTTC. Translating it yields CASTKGGAYEQYF.

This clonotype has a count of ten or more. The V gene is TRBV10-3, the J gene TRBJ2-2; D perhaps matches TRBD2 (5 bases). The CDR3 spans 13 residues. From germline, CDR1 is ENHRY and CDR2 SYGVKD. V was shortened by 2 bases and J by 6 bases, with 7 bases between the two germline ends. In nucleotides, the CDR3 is TGTGCCATCAGTGAGGAGGAGGCCGGGGAGCTGTTTTTT. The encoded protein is CAISEEEAGELFF.

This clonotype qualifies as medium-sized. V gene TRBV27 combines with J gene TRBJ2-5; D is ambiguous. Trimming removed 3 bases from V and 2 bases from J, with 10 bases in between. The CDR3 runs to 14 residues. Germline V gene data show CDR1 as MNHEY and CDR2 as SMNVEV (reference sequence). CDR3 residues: CASSFLGFQETQYF. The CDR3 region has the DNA TGTGCCAGCAGTTTCCTAGGATTTCAAGAGACCCAGTACTTC.

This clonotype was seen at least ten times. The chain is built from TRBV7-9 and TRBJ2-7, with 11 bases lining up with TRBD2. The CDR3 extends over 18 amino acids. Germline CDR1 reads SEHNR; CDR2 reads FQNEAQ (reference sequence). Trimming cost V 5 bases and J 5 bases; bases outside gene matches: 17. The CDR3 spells CASSPDSLAGGLEDEQYF. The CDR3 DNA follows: TGTGCCAGCAGCCCAGATTCATTAGCGGGGGGGCTCGAGGACGAGCAGTACTTC.

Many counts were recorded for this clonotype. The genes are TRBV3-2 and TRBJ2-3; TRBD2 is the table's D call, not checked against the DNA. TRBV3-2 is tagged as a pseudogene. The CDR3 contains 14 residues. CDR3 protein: CASSPGLEGDTQYF. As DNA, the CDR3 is TGTGCCAGCAGCCCAGGACTAGAGGGAGATACGCAGTATTTT.

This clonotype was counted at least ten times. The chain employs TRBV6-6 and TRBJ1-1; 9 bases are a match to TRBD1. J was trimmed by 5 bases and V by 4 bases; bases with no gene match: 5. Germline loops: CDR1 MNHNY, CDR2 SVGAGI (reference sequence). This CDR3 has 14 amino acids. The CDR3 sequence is CASSFRDRATEAFF. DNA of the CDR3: TGTGCCAGCAGTTTCCGGGACAGGGCGACTGAAGCTTTCTTT.

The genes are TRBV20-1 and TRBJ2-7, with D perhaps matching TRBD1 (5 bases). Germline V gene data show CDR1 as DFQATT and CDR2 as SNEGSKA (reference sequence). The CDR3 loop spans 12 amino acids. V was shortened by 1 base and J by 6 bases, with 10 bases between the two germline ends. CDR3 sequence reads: CSARGVGAEQYF. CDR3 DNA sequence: TGCAGTGCTAGAGGTGTAGGGGCCGAGCAGTACTTC.

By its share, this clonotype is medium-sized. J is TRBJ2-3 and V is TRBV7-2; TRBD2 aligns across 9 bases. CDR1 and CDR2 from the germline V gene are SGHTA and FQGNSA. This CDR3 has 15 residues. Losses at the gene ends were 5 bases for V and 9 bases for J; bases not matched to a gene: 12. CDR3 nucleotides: TGTGCCAGCAGCGGGAGCGGGGGGCCCACGGGCACGCAGTATTTT. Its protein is CASSGSGGPTGTQYF. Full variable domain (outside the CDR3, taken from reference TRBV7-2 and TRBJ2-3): GAGVSQSPSNKVTEKGKDVELRCDPISGHTALYWYRQSLGQGLEFLIYFQGNSAPDKSGLPSDRFSAERTGGSVSTLTIQRTQQEDSAVYLCASSGSGGPTGTQYFGPGTRLTVL.

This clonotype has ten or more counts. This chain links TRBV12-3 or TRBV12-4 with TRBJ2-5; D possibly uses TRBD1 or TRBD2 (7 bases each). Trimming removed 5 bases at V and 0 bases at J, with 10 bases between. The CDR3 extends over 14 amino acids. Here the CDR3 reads CASSPGGDQETQYF. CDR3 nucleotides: TGTGCCAGCAGTCCAGGGGGGGACCAAGAGACCCAGTACTTC.

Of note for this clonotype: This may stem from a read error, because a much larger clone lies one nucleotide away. The CDR3: CVSSDQGFNTEAFF. The CDR3 coding sequence is TGTGTCAGCAGTGATCAGGGCTTTAACACTGAAGCTTTCTTT. This rearrangement joins TRBV2 to TRBJ1-1; possible D gene TRBD1, 5 bases. The CDR3 covers 14 residues. Germline V lookup: CDR1 SNHLY, CDR2 FYNNEI.

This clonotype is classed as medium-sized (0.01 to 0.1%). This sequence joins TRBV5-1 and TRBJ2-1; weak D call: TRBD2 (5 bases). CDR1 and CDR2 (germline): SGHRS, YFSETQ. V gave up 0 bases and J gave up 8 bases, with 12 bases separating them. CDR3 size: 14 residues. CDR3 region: CASSLALALDEQFF. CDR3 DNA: TGCGCCAGCAGCTTGGCCCTAGCCTTAGATGAGCAGTTCTTC.

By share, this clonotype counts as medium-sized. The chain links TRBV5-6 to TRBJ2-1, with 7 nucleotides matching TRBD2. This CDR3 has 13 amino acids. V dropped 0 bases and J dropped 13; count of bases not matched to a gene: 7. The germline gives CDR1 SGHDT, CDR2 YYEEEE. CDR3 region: CASSLGRELFQFF. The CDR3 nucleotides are TGTGCCAGCAGCTTGGGGCGGGAGTTGTTCCAGTTCTTC.

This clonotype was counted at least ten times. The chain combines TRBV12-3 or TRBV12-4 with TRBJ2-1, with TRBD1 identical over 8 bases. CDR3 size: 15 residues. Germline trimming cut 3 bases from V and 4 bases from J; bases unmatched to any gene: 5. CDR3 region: CASSFSGGDYNEQFF. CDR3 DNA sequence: TGTGCCAGCAGTTTCTCAGGGGGCGATTACAATGAGCAGTTCTTC.